This T cell receptor beta chain was sequenced during a study of shared clonotypes between healthy human individuals. The naive CD8 fraction comprised CD45RO-negative cells positively selected for CCR7 and excluded terminally differentiated effector memory CD45RA+ cells. The DNA input per sorted-subset replicate PCR was about 190 ng, corresponding to roughly 31,000 T cell genomes. Profiled with immunoSEQ multiplex PCR; TCRdb holds only in-frame clones, not every one. Of under 1 million clones listed, around 92% are singletons. The CDR3 is 14 residues long. The V end lost 2 bases, the J end lost 0 bases, and 8 bases lay between the germline ends. Germline V lookup: CDR1 SGHNT, CDR2 YYREEE (reference sequence).

The material sequenced was naive CD8+ T cells sorted from blood. V and J are TRBV5-4 and TRBJ1-1; D gene ambiguous. This clonotype was obtained from a man under 40 in good health. CDR3 region: CASSFSQMNTEAFF. The CDR3 bases are TGTGCCAGCAGCTTTTCGCAAATGAACACTGAAGCTTTCTTT.